These T cell receptor beta chains were read from a single sample in a study of shared clonotypes between healthy human individuals. This table comes from immunoSEQ multiplex PCR, and its TCRdb copy is limited to in-frame clones, with some not included. The sample has approximately 2.5 million clones, approximately 94% seen once. The sequencing sample was made of naive CD4+ T cells sorted from blood. All receptors derive from a man in his late teens or twenties in good health. Each CDR3 is given with its conserved first and last residue. A D gene is named only where the DNA matches it firmly. Clone size appears in some rows only: once, few, many, or a class for an expanded clone.

v_gene,abundance,d_gene,j_gene,CDR3aa,CDR3nt
TRBV28,.,.,TRBJ1-2,CASSSTASNGYTF,TGTGCCAGCAGTTCGACGGCAAGTAACGGCTACACCTTC
TRBV27,.,TRBD2,TRBJ2-7,CASSSAGVNAYEQYF,TGTGCCAGCAGTTCGGCGGGAGTAAATGCCTACGAGCAGTACTTC
TRBV2,.,.,TRBJ1-6,CASIKEGVRGSPLHF,TGTGCCAGCATTAAGGAGGGGGTCCGCGGTTCACCCCTCCACTTT
TRBV28,.,.,TRBJ1-1,CASSRVSTTNTEAFF,TGTGCCAGCAGTAGGGTCAGCACAACGAACACTGAAGCTTTCTTT
TRBV5-1,.,TRBD1,TRBJ2-7,CASRLGQGDSEQYF,TGCGCCAGCCGCCTAGGGCAGGGGGACAGCGAGCAGTACTTC
TRBV5-4,.,.,TRBJ2-5,CASRIREKETQYF,TGTGCCAGCAGAATAAGGGAAAAAGAGACCCAGTACTTC
TRBV6-5,.,.,TRBJ1-2,CASSYRDTGYGYTF,TGTGCCAGCAGTTACAGGGACACCGGCTATGGCTACACCTTC
TRBV14,.,.,TRBJ1-1,CASSQDLQMNTEAFF,TGTGCCAGCAGCCAAGATCTACAGATGAACACTGAAGCTTTCTTT
TRBV4-3,.,.,TRBJ1-2,CASSQVFVEGTPYGYTF,TGCGCCAGCAGCCAAGTCTTTGTTGAGGGGACACCCTATGGCTACACCTTC
TRBV6-5,.,.,TRBJ2-1,CASSYSPLVTGEQFF,TGTGCCAGCAGTTACTCCCCCCTTGTCACCGGAGAGCAGTTCTTC
TRBV7-2,.,.,TRBJ2-5,CASSRAAEETQYF,TGTGCCAGCAGCAGAGCTGCCGAAGAGACCCAGTACTTC
TRBV5-1,.,TRBD1,TRBJ1-4,CASSPRTGGVSEKLFF,TGCGCCAGCAGCCCAAGGACAGGGGGTGTTAGCGAAAAACTGTTTTTT
TRBV6-1,.,.,TRBJ2-7,CASGRYYEQYF,TGTGCCAGCGGGAGGTACTACGAGCAGTACTTC
TRBV9,.,TRBD2,TRBJ2-2,CASSIGLADTGELFF,TGTGCCAGCAGCATTGGACTAGCGGACACCGGGGAGCTGTTTTTT
TRBV5-4,.,.,TRBJ1-2,CASSLVAGGISVYTF,TGTGCCAGCAGCTTGGTGGCCGGAGGGATCTCAGTCTACACCTTC
TRBV7-2,.,.,TRBJ2-5,CASSRSGGEEKTQYF,TGTGCCAGCAGCCGTAGCGGAGGGGAGGAGAAGACCCAGTACTTC
TRBV11-2,once,.,TRBJ2-7,CASGQLGGLNYEQYF,TGTGCCAGCGGCCAGCTCGGGGGGCTCAACTACGAGCAGTACTTC
TRBV9,.,TRBD2,TRBJ2-5,CASSVNPLVGGETQYF,TGTGCCAGCAGCGTAAACCCCCTGGTGGGGGGGGAGACCCAGTACTTC
TRBV18,.,TRBD1,TRBJ1-3,CASSPPDRGGNTIYF,TGTGCCAGCTCACCACCGGACAGGGGGGGAAACACCATATATTTT
TRBV7-9,.,TRBD1,TRBJ2-2,CASSHKRQGATGELFF,TGTGCCAGCAGCCACAAGAGACAGGGAGCCACCGGGGAGCTGTTTTTT
TRBV11-2,once,TRBD2,TRBJ2-7,CASSEGGAGRYEQYF,TGTGCCAGCAGCGAAGGCGGAGCGGGAAGATACGAGCAGTACTTC
TRBV5-4,.,TRBD1,TRBJ2-3,CASSTRQGADTQYF,TGTGCCAGCAGCACCCGACAGGGGGCAGATACGCAGTATTTT
TRBV9,.,.,TRBJ2-5,CASSVDSIQETQYF,TGTGCCAGCAGCGTTGACTCAATCCAAGAGACCCAGTACTTC
TRBV5-1,.,.,TRBJ2-5,CASSLVPGLQETQYF,TGCGCCAGCAGCTTGGTTCCAGGACTCCAAGAGACCCAGTACTTC
TRBV11-1,.,.,TRBJ2-1,CASSLDTSFEQFF,TGTGCCAGCAGCTTAGATACTAGCTTTGAGCAGTTCTTC
TRBV6-5,.,.,TRBJ2-3,CASSSRTSRSTDTQYF,TGTGCCAGCAGTTCTAGGACAAGCCGAAGCACAGATACGCAGTATTTT
TRBV4-3,.,.,TRBJ1-1,CASSQDGRNTEAFF,TGCGCCAGCAGCCAAGATGGCAGGAACACTGAAGCTTTCTTT
TRBV11-2,.,TRBD1,TRBJ1-2,CASSSPGTGGPYGYTF,TGTGCCAGCAGCTCCCCCGGGACAGGGGGCCCCTATGGCTACACCTTC
TRBV19,.,.,TRBJ1-2,CASRSGTVGYTF,TGTGCCAGTAGATCCGGGACGGTTGGCTACACCTTC
TRBV2,.,TRBD1,TRBJ1-4,CASKGQGLANEKLFF,TGTGCCAGCAAGGGACAGGGGTTGGCAAATGAAAAACTGTTTTTT
TRBV11-2,.,.,TRBJ2-7,CASSFQGSEQYF,TGTGCCAGCAGCTTTCAGGGTTCCGAGCAGTACTTC
TRBV29-1,once,.,TRBJ2-7,CSVVPFGGYEQYF,TGCAGCGTTGTTCCGTTCGGGGGATACGAGCAGTACTTC
TRBV7-2,.,TRBD2,TRBJ2-5,CASSLLNGGALTLQETQYF,TGTGCCAGCAGCTTACTAAACGGGGGGGCCCTCACCCTCCAAGAGACCCAGTACTTC
TRBV10-2,.,.,TRBJ1-3,CASSDWGNTIYF,TGCGCCAGCAGTGACTGGGGAAACACCATATATTTT
TRBV6-1,.,TRBD2,TRBJ2-7,CASSVTSGRSYEQYF,TGTGCCAGCAGTGTGACTAGCGGGAGGTCCTACGAGCAGTACTTC
TRBV30,.,.,TRBJ2-7,CAWAPGLSDYEQYF,TGTGCCTGGGCCCCGGGACTTTCAGATTACGAGCAGTACTTC
TRBV15,.,.,TRBJ1-2,CATSRGSDYGYTF,TGTGCCACCAGCCGGGGTTCTGACTATGGCTACACCTTC
TRBV5-1,.,.,TRBJ2-3,CASSLGGTSTDTQYF,TGCGCCAGCAGCTTGGGGGGGACTAGCACAGATACGCAGTATTTT
TRBV30,.,.,TRBJ1-3,CAAGTITGNTIYF,TGTGCCGCAGGGACTATCACTGGAAACACCATATATTTT
TRBV27,once,.,TRBJ2-7,CASSETGPYEQYF,TGTGCCAGCAGCGAAACAGGGCCATACGAGCAGTACTTC
TRBV5-1,once,TRBD2,TRBJ2-5,CASSLAETSGRLETQYF,TGCGCCAGCAGCTTGGCCGAAACTAGCGGGAGGTTGGAGACCCAGTACTTC